What follows is one T cell receptor (beta chain) and its context. Its antigen is unknown. This CDR3 comprises 13 residues. Germline CDR1 SGHTA, CDR2 FQGNSA. V lost 5 bases and J 3 bases, leaving 10 bases between the germline ends. The data were taken from a study of graft-versus-host responses after intestinal transplantation. Some clones are missing from TCRdb's copy, which holds only in-frame ones; the method was immunoSEQ multiplex PCR. The sample has tens of thousands of clones, 90% to 95% seen once; the top ten hold 0.1%. Study-wide points: Recipient marrow showed GvH clones, some seen first in ileum or blood. High graft-versus-host to host-versus-graft clonal ratios were found in allografts of patients who had graft-donor T cell macrochimerism.

This material consisted of unstimulated CD4+ T cells sorted from spleen or lymph node cells, taken before intestinal transplant. V gene TRBV7-2 combines with J gene TRBJ1-2, with unresolved D. The TCR was taken from a human donor who received an intestinal transplant. CDR3 DNA: TGTGCCAGCAGCCTAGGAGGGTACTATGGCTACACCTTC. It yields the protein CASSLGGYYGYTF.